The 15 T cell receptor beta chains below all came from one sample that was sequenced in a study of metastatic and nonmetastatic thyroid tumors. There were no patients who had received any treatment before thyroid surgery. TCRdb re-called the PCR reads via MiXCR. The table lists around 18,000 clones, 25% to 35% of them singletons, with roughly 13% in the top ten. Sample: tumor tissue. These receptors were taken from a female donor with papillary thyroid cancer or a benign thyroid nodule (not recorded which). Some clones in this sample may be carry-over from other donors' samples.

This clone was recorded many times. The V call is TRBV27, the J call TRBJ1-5, with a possible D match to TRBD1 (5 bases). V shed 6 bases and J shed 7 bases, with 16 bases lying between them. The germline gives CDR1 MNHEY, CDR2 SMNVEV (reference sequence). CDR3 size: 14 residues. CDR3 amino acids: CASSIEGTRQPQHF. The DNA of the CDR3 is TGTGCCAGCAGCATCGAAGGGACCCGACAGCCCCAGCATTTT.

J is TRBJ1-1 and V is TRBV6-1; 10 bases are a match to TRBD1. V shed 8 bases, J shed 2 bases, and the junction held 11 bases outside the gene matches. CDR1 MNHNS and CDR2 SASEGT come from the germline V gene. The CDR3 is 16 amino acids. CDR3 coding DNA: TGTGCCAGCGGTGGGACAGGGGCGAGAGAAAACACTGAAGCTTTCTTT. Protein: CASGGTGARENTEAFF.

This clone is termed medium-sized. The chain couples TRBV19 to TRBJ1-3; 7 bases fit TRBD1. The CDR3 spans 15 residues. Germline lookup yields CDR1 LNHDA and CDR2 SQIVND (reference sequence). V lost 10 bases to trimming and J lost 1 base; unmatched junction nucleotides: 10. The CDR3 is CATSRQGDSGNTIYF. Here the CDR3 DNA reads TGTGCCACTAGCCGACAGGGAGATTCTGGAAACACCATATATTTT.

The chain employs TRBV11-2 and TRBJ2-3; 9 positions agree with TRBD2. Germline values: CDR1 SGHAT, CDR2 FQNNGV. The CDR3 spans 16 residues. The junction had 8 bases not matched to a gene; V was cut back by 6 bases and J by 1 base. CDR3 bases: TGTGCCAGCAGTATAGTCGGACTAGCGCGCACAGATACGCAGTATTTT. The encoded protein is CASSIVGLARTDTQYF.

This clone was counted ten times or more. The rearrangement joins TRBV4-1 to TRBJ2-2; 7 nucleotides agree with TRBD1. From germline, CDR1 is MGHRA and CDR2 YSYEKL. J gave up 4 bases and V 3 bases, and 5 bases lay outside the gene matches. The CDR3 runs to 15 residues. The DNA of the CDR3 is TGCGCCAGCAGCCAGACAGGGAGTCTCACCGGGGAGCTGTTTTTT. As protein: CASSQTGSLTGELFF.

This sequence joins TRBV5-1 and TRBJ2-7; TRBD2 agrees at 11 bases. Germline CDR1 and CDR2: SGHRS and YFSETQ. The V and J ends lost 4 bases and 4 bases, in that order; junction bases with no gene match: 7. This CDR3 comprises 15 residues. CDR3 in amino acids: CASSRGTSGDYEQYF. The CDR3, as DNA: TGCGCCAGCAGCAGAGGGACTAGCGGAGATTACGAGCAGTACTTC.

The gene calls are TRBV11-2 and TRBJ2-3, with 8 bases identical to TRBD1. Germline V gene data show CDR1 as SGHAT and CDR2 as FQNNGV. J lost 0 bases, V lost 4 bases, and 3 bases had no gene match. The CDR3 is made up of 15 amino acids. The CDR3 sequence is CASSYRTGSTDTQYF. The CDR3 bases are TGTGCCAGCAGCTACAGGACAGGGAGCACAGATACGCAGTATTTT.

In its sample, this clone was seen once. The V and J genes are TRBV11-2 and TRBJ2-7, with a tentative D call TRBD1 (5 bases). The V gene lost 5 bases and the J gene lost 4 bases, with 9 bases spanning the gap. Germline V lookup: CDR1 SGHAT, CDR2 FQNNGV. The CDR3 runs to 12 residues. In DNA, the CDR3 is TGTGCCAGCAGCCTAGGGGCGTACGAGCAGTACTTC. Protein product: CASSLGAYEQYF.

This clone was observed many times. The gene calls are TRBV25-1 and TRBJ2-7; D is uncertain. In germline, CDR1 is MGHDK, CDR2 SYGVNS. V lost 3 bases to trimming and J lost 3 bases, with 15 bases between them. The CDR3 contains 15 residues. In DNA, the CDR3 is TGTGCCAGCAGTGACCCCTCGGACGGGCGCTACGAGCAGTACTTC. It translates to CASSDPSDGRYEQYF.

This clone was seen a few times. DNA for the CDR3: TGTGCCAGCAGTCCCGGGACTGGAGAGACCCAGTACTTC. It encodes CASSPGTGETQYF. This rearrangement joins TRBV12-3 or TRBV12-4 to TRBJ2-5; possibly TRBD2 for D (6 bases). This CDR3 region has 13 residues. Trimming shortened V by 5 bases and J by 4 bases, and 11 bases separated the two germline ends.

This sequence joins TRBV4-2 and TRBJ2-1; D not certain. CDR3 length equals 14 residues. Per germline, CDR1 LGHNA and CDR2 YNFKEQ. V gave up 0 bases and J gave up 4 bases, with 7 bases separating them. CDR3 loop: CASSQDGSYNEQFF. DNA for the CDR3: TGTGCCAGCAGCCAAGACGGAAGTTACAATGAGCAGTTCTTC.

The sample holds many counts of this clone. J is TRBJ2-6 and V is TRBV7-8; no clear D. The V gene's germline CDR1 is SGHVS and CDR2 FQNEAQ. The V and J ends lost 0 bases and 2 bases respectively, with 5 bases between them. CDR3 length: 15 residues. CDR3 coding DNA: TGTGCCAGCAGCTTAGCCGCCCCTGGGGCCAACGTCCTGACTTTC. Amino acid sequence: CASSLAAPGANVLTF.

The sample holds a few counts of this clone. The chain joins TRBV7-8 to TRBJ2-3; D remains ambiguous. This CDR3 spans 12 amino acids. Trimming shortened V by 2 bases and J by 2 bases, and 2 bases separated the two germline ends. Germline V gives CDR1 SGHVS, CDR2 FQNEAQ. The CDR3 DNA reads TGTGCCAGCAGCTTACCCACAGATACGCAGTATTTT. Its translation: CASSLPTDTQYF.

The chain recombines TRBV20-1 with TRBJ1-5; TRBD1 matches at 11 bases. Losses at the gene ends were 5 bases for V and 4 bases for J; bases not matched to a gene: 13. The CDR3 contains 17 residues. Germline V CDR1 and CDR2: DFQATT, SNEGSKA (reference sequence). The chain's CDR3 is CSAPRTGGAVANQPQHF. CDR3 DNA: TGCAGTGCTCCGAGGACAGGGGGCGCGGTGGCGAATCAGCCCCAGCATTTT.

The chain recombines TRBV27 with TRBJ1-2; tentatively, D is TRBD1 (6 bases). V lost 0 bases, J lost 2 bases, and 13 bases lay in between. CDR3 length: 16 residues. From germline, CDR1 is MNHEY and CDR2 SMNVEV (reference sequence). Here the CDR3 DNA reads TGTGCCAGCAGTTTATCGTATAGGGGGGGGAACTATGGCTACACCTTC. This translates into CASSLSYRGGNYGYTF.